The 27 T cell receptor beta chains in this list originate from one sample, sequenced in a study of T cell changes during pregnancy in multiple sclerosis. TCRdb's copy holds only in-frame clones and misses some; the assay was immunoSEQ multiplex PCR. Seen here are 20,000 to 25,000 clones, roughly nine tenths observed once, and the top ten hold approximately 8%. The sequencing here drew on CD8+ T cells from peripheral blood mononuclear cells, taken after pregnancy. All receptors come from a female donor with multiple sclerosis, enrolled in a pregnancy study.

CDR3 DNA sequence: TGTGCCAGCAGCACGACGCAGGGCTATGGCTACACCTTC. Residues: CASSTTQGYGYTF. The V and J genes are TRBV7-9 and TRBJ1-2; D might be TRBD1 (5 bases). V was trimmed by 5 bases and J by 4 bases, leaving 11 bases between them. Germline CDR1 reads SEHNR; CDR2 reads FQNEAQ (reference sequence). The length of the CDR3 is 13 residues.

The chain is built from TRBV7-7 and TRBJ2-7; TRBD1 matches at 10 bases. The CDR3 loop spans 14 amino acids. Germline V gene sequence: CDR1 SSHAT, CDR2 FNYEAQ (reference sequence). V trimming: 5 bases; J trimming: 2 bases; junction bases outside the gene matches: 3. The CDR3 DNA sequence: TGTGCCAGCAGCGCCGGGACAGGGGCCTACGAGCAGTACTTC. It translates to CASSAGTGAYEQYF.

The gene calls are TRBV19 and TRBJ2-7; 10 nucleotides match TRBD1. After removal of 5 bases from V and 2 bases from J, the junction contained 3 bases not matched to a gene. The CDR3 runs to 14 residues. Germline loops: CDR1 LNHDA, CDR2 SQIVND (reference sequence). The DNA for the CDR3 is TGTGCCAGTAGTGCCGGGACAGGGGCCTACGAGCAGTACTTC. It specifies CASSAGTGAYEQYF.

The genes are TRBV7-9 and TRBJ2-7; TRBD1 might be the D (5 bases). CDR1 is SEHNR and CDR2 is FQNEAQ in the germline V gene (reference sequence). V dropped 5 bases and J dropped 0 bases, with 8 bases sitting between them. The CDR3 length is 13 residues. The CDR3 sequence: CASSPTDSYEQYF. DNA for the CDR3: TGTGCCAGCAGCCCGACAGACTCCTACGAGCAGTACTTC.

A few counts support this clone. In DNA, the CDR3 is TGTGCCAGCAGTGACGGGACAGGGACGCAGCCCCAGCATTTT. This codes for CASSDGTGTQPQHF. The chain has TRBV6-4 and TRBJ1-5, with TRBD1 identical over 9 bases. The CDR3 runs 14 residues. Germline V gives CDR1 MRHNA, CDR2 SNTAGT. The trim removed 2 bases at V and 7 bases at J, leaving 3 bases unmatched.

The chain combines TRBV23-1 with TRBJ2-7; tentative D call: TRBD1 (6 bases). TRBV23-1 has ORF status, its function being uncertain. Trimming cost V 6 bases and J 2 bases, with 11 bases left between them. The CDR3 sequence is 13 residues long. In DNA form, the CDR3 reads TGCGCCAGCAGCCCGGGACAAACCTACGAGCAGTACTTC. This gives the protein CASSPGQTYEQYF.

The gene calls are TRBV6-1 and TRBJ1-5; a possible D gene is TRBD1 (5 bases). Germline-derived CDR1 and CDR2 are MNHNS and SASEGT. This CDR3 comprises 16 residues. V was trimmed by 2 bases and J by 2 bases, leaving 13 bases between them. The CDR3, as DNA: TGTGCCAGCAGTGAATGGTCGGGGGAAGGCAATCAGCCCCAGCATTTT. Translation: CASSEWSGEGNQPQHF.

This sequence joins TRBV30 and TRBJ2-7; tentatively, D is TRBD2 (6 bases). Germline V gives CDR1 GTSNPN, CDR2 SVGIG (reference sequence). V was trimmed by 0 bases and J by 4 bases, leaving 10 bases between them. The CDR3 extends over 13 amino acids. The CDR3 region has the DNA TGTGCCTGGAGTGTAAGCGGGCAGTACGAGCAGTACTTC. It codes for CAWSVSGQYEQYF.

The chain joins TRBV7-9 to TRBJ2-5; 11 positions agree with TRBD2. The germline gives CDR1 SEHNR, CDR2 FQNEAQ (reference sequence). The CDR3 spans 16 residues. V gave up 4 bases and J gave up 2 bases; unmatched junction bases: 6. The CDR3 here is CASSSGLAAVQETQYF. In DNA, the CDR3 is TGTGCCAGCAGCTCGGGACTAGCGGCAGTACAAGAGACCCAGTACTTC. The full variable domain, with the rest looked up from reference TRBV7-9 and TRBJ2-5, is DTGVSQNPRHKITKRGQNVTFRCDPISEHNRLYWYRQTLGQGPEFLTYFQNEAQLEKSRLLSDRFSAERPKGSFSTLEIQRTEQGDSAMYLCASSSGLAAVQETQYFGPGTRLLVL.

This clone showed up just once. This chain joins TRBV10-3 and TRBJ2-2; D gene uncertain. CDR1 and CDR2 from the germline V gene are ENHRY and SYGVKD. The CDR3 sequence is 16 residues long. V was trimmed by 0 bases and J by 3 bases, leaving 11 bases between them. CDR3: CAISESRVIYTGELFF. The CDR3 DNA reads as TGTGCCATCAGTGAGTCGAGAGTGATTTACACCGGGGAGCTGTTTTTT.

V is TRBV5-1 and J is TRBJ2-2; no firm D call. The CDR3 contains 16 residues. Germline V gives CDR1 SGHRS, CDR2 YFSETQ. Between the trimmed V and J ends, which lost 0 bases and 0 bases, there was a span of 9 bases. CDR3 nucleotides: TGCGCCAGCAGCTTGGACGACACTTCGAACACCGGGGAGCTGTTTTTT. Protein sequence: CASSLDDTSNTGELFF.

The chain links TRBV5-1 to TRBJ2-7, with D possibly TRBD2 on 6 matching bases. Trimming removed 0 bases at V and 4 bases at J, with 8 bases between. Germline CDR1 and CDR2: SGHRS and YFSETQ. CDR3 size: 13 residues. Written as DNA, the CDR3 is TGCGCCAGCAGCTTGGACGGGGGTTACGAGCAGTACTTC. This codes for CASSLDGGYEQYF.

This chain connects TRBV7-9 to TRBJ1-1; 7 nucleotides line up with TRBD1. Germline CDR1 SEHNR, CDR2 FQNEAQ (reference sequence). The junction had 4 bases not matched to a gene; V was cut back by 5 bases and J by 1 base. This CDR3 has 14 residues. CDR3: CASSGRQGNTEAFF. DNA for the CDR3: TGTGCCAGCAGCGGACGACAGGGGAACACTGAAGCTTTCTTT.

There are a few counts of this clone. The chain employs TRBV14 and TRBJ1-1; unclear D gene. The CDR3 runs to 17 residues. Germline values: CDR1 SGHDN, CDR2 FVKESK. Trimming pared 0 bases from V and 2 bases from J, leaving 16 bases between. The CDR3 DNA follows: TGTGCCAGCAGCCAAGATAAAGGCGGTCGGGGTAACACTGAAGCTTTCTTT. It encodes CASSQDKGGRGNTEAFF.

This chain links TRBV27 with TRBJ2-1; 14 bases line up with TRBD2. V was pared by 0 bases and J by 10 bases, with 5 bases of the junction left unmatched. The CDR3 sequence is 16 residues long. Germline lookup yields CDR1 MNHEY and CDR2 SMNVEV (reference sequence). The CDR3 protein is CASSLSGTSGSEEQFF. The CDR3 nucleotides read TGTGCCAGCAGTTTATCCGGGACTAGCGGGAGTGAAGAGCAGTTCTTC.

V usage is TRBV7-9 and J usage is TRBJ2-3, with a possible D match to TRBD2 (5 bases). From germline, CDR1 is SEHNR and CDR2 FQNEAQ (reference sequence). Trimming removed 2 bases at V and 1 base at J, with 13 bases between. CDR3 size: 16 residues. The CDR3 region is CASSLFVAPGTDTQYF. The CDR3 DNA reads TGTGCCAGCAGCTTATTTGTAGCGCCAGGCACAGATACGCAGTATTTT.

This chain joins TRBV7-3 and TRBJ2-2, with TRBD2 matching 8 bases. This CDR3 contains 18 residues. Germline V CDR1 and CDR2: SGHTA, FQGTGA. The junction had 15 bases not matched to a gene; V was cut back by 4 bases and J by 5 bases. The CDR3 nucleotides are TGTGCCAGCAGCTCAACCCCTCTAGCGGGCCTATATACCGGGGAGCTGTTTTTT. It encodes CASSSTPLAGLYTGELFF.

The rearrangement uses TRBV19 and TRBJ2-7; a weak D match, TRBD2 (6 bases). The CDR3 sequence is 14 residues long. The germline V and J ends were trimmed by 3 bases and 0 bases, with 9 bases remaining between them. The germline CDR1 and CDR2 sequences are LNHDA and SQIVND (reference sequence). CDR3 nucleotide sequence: TGTGCCAGTAGTATGGCGGGGATCTCCTACGAGCAGTACTTC. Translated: CASSMAGISYEQYF.

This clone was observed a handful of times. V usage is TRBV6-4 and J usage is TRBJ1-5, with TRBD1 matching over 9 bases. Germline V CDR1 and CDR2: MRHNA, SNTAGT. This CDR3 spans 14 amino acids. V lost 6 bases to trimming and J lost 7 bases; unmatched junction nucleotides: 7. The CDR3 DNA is TGTGCCAGCAGCCCGGGACAGGGAGAACAGCCCCAGCATTTT. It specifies CASSPGQGEQPQHF.

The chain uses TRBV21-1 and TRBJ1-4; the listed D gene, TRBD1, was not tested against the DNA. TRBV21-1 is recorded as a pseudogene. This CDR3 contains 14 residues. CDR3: CASSKETGNEKLFF. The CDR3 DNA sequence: TGTGCCAGCAGCAAGGAGACAGGGAATGAAAAACTGTTTTTT.

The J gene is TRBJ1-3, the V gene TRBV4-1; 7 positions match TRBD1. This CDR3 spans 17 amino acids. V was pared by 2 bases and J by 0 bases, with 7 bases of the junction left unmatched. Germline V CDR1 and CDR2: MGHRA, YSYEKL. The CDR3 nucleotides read TGCGCCAGCAGCCAACCCCGACAGGGAATCTCTGGAAACACCATATATTTT. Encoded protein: CASSQPRQGISGNTIYF.

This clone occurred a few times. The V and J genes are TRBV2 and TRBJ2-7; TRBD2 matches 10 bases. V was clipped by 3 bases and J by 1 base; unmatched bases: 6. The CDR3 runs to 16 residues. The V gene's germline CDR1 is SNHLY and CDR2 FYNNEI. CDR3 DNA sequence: TGTGCCAGCAGTGAGGGGCCTAGCGGGAGTTCCTACGAGCAGTACTTC. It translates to CASSEGPSGSSYEQYF.

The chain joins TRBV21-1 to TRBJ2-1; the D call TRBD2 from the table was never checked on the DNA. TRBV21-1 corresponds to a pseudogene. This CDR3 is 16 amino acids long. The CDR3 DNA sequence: TGTGCCAGCCGGATATGGAGCGGGCCACTGGGGAATGAGCAGTTCTTC. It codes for CASRIWSGPLGNEQFF.

The chain's CDR3 is CASSPDRERGNEQFF. CDR3 nucleotides: TGTGCCAGTAGTCCGGACAGGGAAAGAGGCAATGAGCAGTTCTTC. J is TRBJ2-1 and V is TRBV19; 8 nucleotides agree with TRBD1. Germline CDR1 reads LNHDA; CDR2 reads SQIVND (reference sequence). With 5 bases clipped from V and 6 bases from J, the junction kept 9 bases outside the gene matches. The CDR3 has 15 amino acids.

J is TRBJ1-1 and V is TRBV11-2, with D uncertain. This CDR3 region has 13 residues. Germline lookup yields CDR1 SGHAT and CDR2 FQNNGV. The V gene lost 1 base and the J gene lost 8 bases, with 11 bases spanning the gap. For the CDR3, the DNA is TGTGCCAGCAGCTTAGTCGCCCTATGGGAAGCTTTCTTT. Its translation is CASSLVALWEAFF.

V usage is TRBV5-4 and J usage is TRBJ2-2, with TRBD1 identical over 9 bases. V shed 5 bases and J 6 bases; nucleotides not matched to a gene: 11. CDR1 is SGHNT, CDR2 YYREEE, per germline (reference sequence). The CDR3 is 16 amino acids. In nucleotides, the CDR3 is TGTGCCAGCAGGCCTGGGGACAGGGCAGGACCCGGGGAGCTGTTTTTT. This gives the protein CASRPGDRAGPGELFF. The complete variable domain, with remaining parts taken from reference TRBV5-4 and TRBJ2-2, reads ETGVTQSPTHLIKTRGQQVTLRCSSQSGHNTVSWYQQALGQGPQFIFQYYREEENGRGNFPPRFSGLQFPNYSSELNVNALELDDSALYLCASRPGDRAGPGELFFGEGSRLTVL.

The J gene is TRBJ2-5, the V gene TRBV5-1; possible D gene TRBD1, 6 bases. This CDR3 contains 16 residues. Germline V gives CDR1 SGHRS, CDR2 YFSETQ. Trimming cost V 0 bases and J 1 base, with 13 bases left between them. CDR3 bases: TGCGCCAGCAGCTTGGAGGCCCAGGGGCCCCAAGAGACCCAGTACTTC. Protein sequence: CASSLEAQGPQETQYF.